These 2 T cell receptor beta chains originate from one sample sequenced in a study of siplizumab effects on memory and regulatory T cells. Here immunoSEQ multiplex PCR was the method, and the copy in TCRdb shows in-frame clones only, minus some. The sample lists 90,000 to 120,000 clones, more than 85% seen once, with just over 2.5% in the top ten. The sequenced sample consisted of CD4+ T cells sorted from blood. The receptors come from a human donor in good health. Some clones in this sample may be carry-over from other donors' samples.

The genes are TRBV14 and TRBJ1-4, with D possibly TRBD1 on 5 matching bases. The CDR3 runs 15 residues. In germline, CDR1 is SGHDN, CDR2 FVKESK. Trimming cost V 3 bases and J 11 bases, with 19 bases left between them. CDR3 residues: CASSQDISQGKKLFF. The CDR3 region has the DNA TGTGCCAGCAGCCAGGACATAAGCCAAGGAAAGAAACTGTTTTTT.

The table lists this clone with a count of one. The rearrangement joins TRBV25-1 to TRBJ1-3; 7 bases map to TRBD1. This CDR3 has 14 amino acids. The germline CDR1 and CDR2 sequences are MGHDK and SYGVNS. Trimming at V came to 8 bases and at J to 4 bases, leaving 8 bases not matched to a gene. Here the CDR3 reads CASSETGKGNTIYF. The DNA of the CDR3 is TGTGCCAGCTCCGAGACAGGGAAAGGAAACACCATATATTTT.